This T cell receptor (beta chain) appears in the sequencing data of a study of shared clonotypes between healthy human individuals. Some clones are missing from TCRdb's copy, which holds only in-frame ones; the method was immunoSEQ multiplex PCR. The table includes about 1.5 million clones, 98% detected once. The CDR3 has 15 amino acids. Germline V gene sequence: CDR1 SGHTA, CDR2 FQGTGA. Trimming left V 2 bases short and J 0 bases short, with 8 bases between. Sequenced input: naive CD4+ T cells sorted from blood. Subset indicated: CD45RA+ positively selected. V is TRBV7-3 and J is TRBJ2-1; TRBD1 might be the D (6 bases). This sequence was found in a man aged 25-45 years in good health. The CDR3: CASSLQGGSYNEQFF. The CDR3 DNA follows: TGTGCCAGCAGCTTACAAGGGGGCTCCTACAATGAGCAGTTCTTC.